These 31 T cell receptor beta chains were all obtained from the same sample, sequenced in a study of CD8+CD57+ T cells in acquired aplastic anemia. Genomic DNA, the template, was used for profiling of the TCR beta VDJ and CDR3. TCRdb re-called the reads through MiXCR, storing one row per CDR3 protein. The sample holds hundreds of thousands of distinct CDR3 sequences, under 55% seen once. By flow cytometry, patients selected for sequencing had shown an expansion of CD8+CD57+ cells. Material: sorted CD4+, CD8+, or CD8+CD57+ T cells (not recorded which) from PBMCs. The receptor set was obtained from a human donor with aplastic anemia.

As DNA, the CDR3 is TGCGCCAGCAGCGGAGGACAGGGGCCGATTAATCAGCCCCAGCATTTT. It codes for CASSGGQGPINQPQHF. The gene calls are TRBV5-1 and TRBJ1-5; TRBD1 aligns across 9 bases. Germline loops: CDR1 SGHRS, CDR2 YFSETQ. With V trimmed by 4 bases and J by 4 bases, 9 bases remained unmatched. The CDR3 sequence is 16 residues long.

A word on this clonotype: A much larger clonotype is one base distant, so this may be a read error. The rearrangement links TRBV6-1 to TRBJ2-3; 9 positions match TRBD2. Germline-derived CDR1 and CDR2 are MNHNS and SASEGT. V shed 1 base, J shed 4 bases, and the junction held 0 bases outside the gene matches. The CDR3 is 14 residues long. This CDR3 is CASSEGLAADTQYF. Written as DNA, the CDR3 is TGTGCCAGCAGTGAAGGACTAGCGGCAGATACGCAGTATTTT.

This clonotype was found many times. A much larger clonotype is one base distant, so this may be a read error. V usage is TRBV2 and J usage is TRBJ1-6; D not certain. Germline V CDR1 and CDR2: SNHLY, FYNNEI. V shed 5 bases and J shed 11 bases, with 16 bases lying between them. The CDR3 extends over 14 amino acids. CDR3 nucleotide sequence: TGTGCCAGCAGTCCTACATGGTTGGATCCACCCCTCCACTTT. This gives the protein CASSPTWLDPPLHF.

Only one count was recorded for this clonotype. The rearrangement uses TRBV5-1 and TRBJ1-2; the match to TRBD1 covers 9 bases. Looked up from germline, CDR1 is SGHRS and CDR2 is YFSETQ. CDR3 length: 15 amino acids. V lost 0 bases, J lost 5 bases, and 5 bases stayed unmatched. The CDR3 sequence: CASSLAGTGSYGYTF. CDR3 coding DNA: TGCGCCAGCAGCTTGGCCGGGACAGGGTCTTATGGCTACACCTTC.

This clonotype showed up just once. The chain links TRBV19 to TRBJ1-5; D possibly corresponds to TRBD1 (6 bases). The germline CDR1 and CDR2 sequences are LNHDA and SQIVND (reference sequence). The CDR3 is 13 amino acids. Trimming shortened V by 6 bases and J by 6 bases, and 12 bases separated the two germline ends. This chain's CDR3 is CASRAGQSQPQHF. The CDR3 DNA is TGTGCCAGTAGAGCGGGACAAAGTCAGCCCCAGCATTTT. The full variable domain, its missing parts supplied by reference TRBV19 and TRBJ1-5, is DGGITQSPKYLFRKEGQNVTLSCEQNLNHDAMYWYRQDPGQGLRLIYYSQIVNDFQKGDIAEGYSVSREKKESFPLTVTSAQKNPTAFYLCASRAGQSQPQHFGDGTRLSIL.

With respect to this clonotype: Germline is not matched at one junction end, which may reflect a read error. The CDR3 protein is CASKAGGLYF. DNA for the CDR3: TGTGCCAGCAAGGCGGGGGGCCTATACTTC. The V gene is TRBV2, the J gene TRBJ1-2; D may be TRBD1 (6 bases). The CDR3 runs 10 residues. Germline CDR1 SNHLY, CDR2 FYNNEI.

At least ten counts were recorded for this clonotype. V gene TRBV6-6 combines with J gene TRBJ2-3; 7 bases align to TRBD1. This CDR3 region has 14 residues. Germline V CDR1 and CDR2: MNHNY, SVGAGI (reference sequence). V lost 4 bases to trimming and J lost 1 base; unmatched junction nucleotides: 2. CDR3 region: CASSSDRGTDTQYF. The CDR3 DNA follows: TGTGCCAGCAGTTCCGACAGGGGCACAGATACGCAGTATTTT.

V and J are TRBV6-5 and TRBJ2-2; the D is unclear. V lost 4 bases and J lost 0, with 9 bases in between. This CDR3 has 15 residues. Germline CDR1 reads MNHEY; CDR2 reads SVGAGI. The CDR3 protein is CASSSTLPNTGELFF. In DNA form, the CDR3 reads TGTGCCAGCAGTTCTACTCTTCCGAACACCGGGGAGCTGTTTTTT.

Notes on this clonotype: A read error is possible here, since a much larger clone lies one base away. The chain carries TRBV12-3 or TRBV12-4 and TRBJ2-2, with 7 bases matching TRBD1. This CDR3 is built from 15 residues. CDR3 region: CAGSSDREYTGELFF. CDR3 sequence (DNA): TGTGCCGGCAGCTCCGACAGGGAGTACACCGGGGAGCTGTTTTTT.

The table lists this clonotype with many counts. The rearrangement uses TRBV10-1 and TRBJ2-5, with D perhaps TRBD2 (6 bases). The CDR3 extends over 13 amino acids. CDR1 WNHNN and CDR2 SYGVQD come from the germline V gene (reference sequence). Trimming stripped 5 bases from V and 0 bases from J, with 7 bases between. CDR3 protein: CASSTGDQETQYF. CDR3 DNA sequence: TGCGCCAGCAGTACGGGGGACCAAGAGACCCAGTACTTC.

This clonotype was counted ten times or more. The V and J genes are TRBV20-1 and TRBJ2-5; possibly TRBD1 or TRBD2 for D (5 bases each). The V end lost 2 bases, the J end lost 5 bases, and 12 bases lay between the germline ends. Germline CDR1 reads DFQATT; CDR2 reads SNEGSKA (reference sequence). The CDR3 has 13 amino acids. The CDR3 bases are TGCAGTGCTAGATGGGGGAACGAGGAGACCCAGTACTTC. It specifies CSARWGNEETQYF.

Many counts were recorded for this clonotype. The genes are TRBV5-6 and TRBJ1-4, with D perhaps matching TRBD1 (6 bases). V lost 7 bases, J lost 3 bases, and 16 bases lay in between. The CDR3 is 15 amino acids. Germline assignment: CDR1 SGHDT and CDR2 YYEEEE. The CDR3 reads CASARQASANEKLFF. CDR3 DNA sequence: TGTGCCAGCGCCAGACAGGCTTCGGCTAATGAAAAACTGTTTTTT.

The chain links TRBV19 to TRBJ2-7, with D tentatively TRBD1 or TRBD2 (7 bases each). Germline lookup yields CDR1 LNHDA and CDR2 SQIVND (reference sequence). The CDR3 consists of 12 residues. V dropped 9 bases and J dropped 7 bases, with 16 bases sitting between them. CDR3 amino acids: CARARGGEEQYF. CDR3 coding DNA: TGTGCCAGAGCCAGGGGGGGGGAAGAGCAGTACTTC.

Here the CDR3 reads CASSRGGETYNSPLHF. The CDR3 region has the DNA TGTGCCAGCAGCCGCGGTGGGGAGACCTATAATTCACCCCTCCACTTT. This rearrangement joins TRBV7-2 to TRBJ1-6; D is undetermined. Between the trimmed V and J ends, which lost 5 bases and 2 bases, there was a span of 13 bases. The germline gives CDR1 SGHTA, CDR2 FQGNSA. The CDR3 consists of 16 residues. The full variable domain, in which reference TRBV7-2 and TRBJ1-6 provide the parts outside the CDR3, is GAGVSQSPSNKVTEKGKDVELRCDPISGHTALYWYRQSLGQGLEFLIYFQGNSAPDKSGLPSDRFSAERTGGSVSTLTIQRTQQEDSAVYLCASSRGGETYNSPLHFGNGTRLTVT.

This chain links TRBV3-1 with TRBJ2-2; tentative D call: TRBD1 (6 bases). The CDR3 contains 15 residues. Germline values: CDR1 LGHDT, CDR2 YNNKEL (reference sequence). Trimming shortened V by 0 bases and J by 6 bases, and 11 bases separated the two germline ends. The chain's CDR3 is CASSQEHRESGELFF. CDR3 in DNA: TGTGCCAGCAGCCAAGAGCACAGGGAATCCGGGGAGCTGTTTTTT.

This clonotype was seen at least ten times. The DNA of the CDR3 is TGTGCCAGTAGTCTACGGGGGCCCACAGATACGCAGTATTTT. The encoded protein is CASSLRGPTDTQYF. V usage is TRBV19 and J usage is TRBJ2-3; D may match TRBD1 or TRBD2 (6 bases each). The CDR3 consists of 14 residues. The ends were cut back, 5 bases at V and 2 bases at J, with 11 bases in the middle. Germline lookup yields CDR1 LNHDA and CDR2 SQIVND (reference sequence).

This clonotype showed up just a few times. The gene calls are TRBV10-3 and TRBJ1-1, with D possibly TRBD1 on 5 matching bases. The CDR3 has 16 amino acids. CDR1 and CDR2 from the germline V gene are ENHRY and SYGVKD. Trimming pared 10 bases from V and 4 bases from J, leaving 25 bases between. In DNA, the CDR3 is TGTGCCAGCGATGGGGGGGGGGGGGGGAAGGCCACTGAAGCTTTCTTT. Amino acids: CASDGGGGGKATEAFF.

The chain employs TRBV20-1 and TRBJ1-2; 8 bases match TRBD1. Per the germline V gene, CDR1 is DFQATT and CDR2 is SNEGSKA (reference sequence). This CDR3 has 13 residues. J gave up 3 bases and V 6 bases, and 6 bases lay outside the gene matches. CDR3 sequence reads: CSARQGSDYGYTF. In DNA form, the CDR3 reads TGCAGTGCACGACAGGGGTCGGACTATGGCTACACCTTC.

The sample holds many counts of this clonotype. V gene TRBV19 combines with J gene TRBJ2-7; TRBD2 agrees at 10 bases. The J segment lost 5 bases and the V segment lost 9 bases, leaving 7 bases of the junction unmatched. The germline gives CDR1 LNHDA, CDR2 SQIVND (reference sequence). The CDR3 contains 13 residues. CDR3: CASQAGGRNEQYF. CDR3 coding DNA: TGTGCCAGCCAAGCGGGGGGGCGAAACGAGCAGTACTTC.

The chain is built from TRBV25-1 and TRBJ1-6; maybe TRBD1 (6 bases). The germline gives CDR1 MGHDK, CDR2 SYGVNS. CDR3 length: 14 amino acids. V was clipped by 6 bases and J by 7 bases, with 13 bases between them. In DNA, the CDR3 is TGTGCCAGCAGACTGACAGGAGGAAATTCACCCCTCCACTTT. This codes for CASRLTGGNSPLHF.

V gene TRBV5-1 combines with J gene TRBJ1-2; tentative D call: TRBD1 (5 bases). Trimming removed 0 bases at V and 8 bases at J, with 11 bases between. Per the germline V gene, CDR1 is SGHRS and CDR2 is YFSETQ. This CDR3 comprises 13 residues. In DNA form, the CDR3 reads TGCGCCAGCAGCTTGGGACAGACAGCAGGCTACACCTTC. Translating it yields CASSLGQTAGYTF.

This clonotype showed up many times. This chain joins TRBV7-8 and TRBJ2-7; D uncertain. V gave up 0 bases and J gave up 0 bases, with 9 bases separating them. The CDR3 totals 15 residues. Per the germline V gene, CDR1 is SGHVS and CDR2 is FQNEAQ. In nucleotides, the CDR3 is TGTGCCAGCAGCTTAGCCGAGTCTAGCTCCTACGAGCAGTACTTC. Protein sequence: CASSLAESSSYEQYF.

This rearrangement joins TRBV10-3 to TRBJ2-2, with D hard to call. Germline V gene data show CDR1 as ENHRY and CDR2 as SYGVKD. The CDR3 contains 13 residues. The germline V and J ends were trimmed by 3 bases and 7 bases, with 9 bases remaining between them. As DNA, the CDR3 is TGTGCCATCAGTGATCCTACCTTCGGGGAGCTGTTTTTT. It specifies CAISDPTFGELFF.

In this sample, this clonotype turned up many times. CDR3 region: CASSFSGGNTDTQYF. The CDR3 DNA reads TGTGCCAGCAGTTTCTCGGGGGGGAACACAGATACGCAGTATTTT. This chain uses TRBV28 with TRBJ2-3; 8 bases fit TRBD2. The CDR3 runs 15 residues. Per the germline V gene, CDR1 is MDHEN and CDR2 is SYDVKM. V trimming: 3 bases; J trimming: 2 bases; junction bases outside the gene matches: 4.

This clonotype was counted many times. The chain recombines TRBV11-2 with TRBJ2-2; tentative D call: TRBD2 (6 bases). Deletions cut 2 bases from V and 4 bases from J, with 11 bases between. This CDR3 contains 15 residues. Per germline, CDR1 SGHAT and CDR2 FQNNGV. Here the CDR3 DNA reads TGTGCCAGCAGCTTAAGGCGGGACCCCACCGGGGAGCTGTTTTTT. Translated, it gives CASSLRRDPTGELFF.

This clonotype was seen repeatedly, ten times or more. This chain connects TRBV6-5 to TRBJ2-5; tentative D call: TRBD2 (6 bases). The CDR3 length is 14 residues. Between the trimmed V and J ends, which lost 3 bases and 5 bases, there was a span of 13 bases. The V gene's germline CDR1 is MNHEY and CDR2 SVGAGI. In nucleotides, the CDR3 is TGTGCCAGCAGTTATCGGAGGGGCCTGGAGACCCAGTACTTC. Protein product: CASSYRRGLETQYF.

The V gene is TRBV5-8, the J gene TRBJ2-1; 16 bases are a match to TRBD2. V lost 4 bases to trimming and J lost 7 bases; unmatched junction nucleotides: 2. CDR1 is SGHTS and CDR2 is YDEGEE in the germline V gene. The CDR3 length is 15 residues. CDR3 loop: CASSRGLAGGNEQFF. CDR3 nucleotides: TGTGCCAGCAGCAGGGGACTAGCGGGGGGGAATGAGCAGTTCTTC.

At least ten counts were recorded for this clonotype. This sequence joins TRBV9 and TRBJ2-5; 9 nucleotides match TRBD1. V was clipped by 0 bases and J by 4 bases; unmatched bases: 7. From germline, CDR1 is SGDLS and CDR2 YYNGEE. The CDR3 consists of 16 residues. In DNA, the CDR3 is TGTGCCAGCAGCGTAGCTGCGGCGACAGGGGGAGAGACCCAGTACTTC. This gives the protein CASSVAAATGGETQYF.

This sequence joins TRBV10-3 and TRBJ1-2; 11 bases map to TRBD1. With V trimmed by 10 bases and J by 4 bases, 14 bases remained unmatched. Germline CDR1 and CDR2: ENHRY and SYGVKD. The CDR3 has 16 residues. DNA for the CDR3: TGTGCCAGCAGCACCGGGACAGGGGGTCTTGGCTATGGCTACACCTTC. This encodes CASSTGTGGLGYGYTF.

Details on this clonotype: It may be a read error: a sequence one base away is much more abundant. This chain connects TRBV20-1 to TRBJ1-2; 7 positions agree with TRBD1. Germline V gives CDR1 DFQATT, CDR2 SNEGSKA (reference sequence). The CDR3 totals 14 residues. Germline trimming cut 8 bases from V and 1 base from J; bases unmatched to any gene: 10. CDR3 nucleotides: TGCAGTACACCGGCAGGGGGATTTAACTATGGCTACACCTTC. It is translated as CSTPAGGFNYGYTF.

The chain recombines TRBV5-1 with TRBJ1-4; 9 nucleotides line up with TRBD1. The CDR3 is 16 residues long. CDR1 and CDR2 from the germline V gene are SGHRS and YFSETQ. J lost 8 bases, V lost 4 bases, and 12 bases had no gene match. The CDR3 is CASSQYGTGTGEKLFF. In DNA, the CDR3 is TGCGCCAGCAGCCAGTACGGGACAGGGACAGGAGAAAAACTGTTTTTT.